This passage covers 30 T cell receptor beta chains from one sample sequenced in a study of cytomegalovirus exposure and HLA in healthy donors. This PCR relied on a set of 60 Vbeta primers and 13 Jbeta primers. Method: immunoSEQ multiplex PCR; TCRdb's copy keeps in-frame clones and lacks some. The sample shows approximately 82,000 clones, approximately 65% of them seen only once. Sequencing was performed on PBMCs. These receptors all stem from a woman aged 25 to 45 in good health and CMV-seropositive.

J is TRBJ1-5 and V is TRBV7-2; D ambiguous. The CDR3 is 15 residues long. Looked up from germline, CDR1 is SGHTA and CDR2 is FQGNSA. Trimming shortened V by 1 base and J by 6 bases, and 13 bases separated the two germline ends. CDR3 nucleotide sequence: TGTGCCAGCAGCTTAGAGGAGGTACAGAGTCAGCCCCAGCATTTT. Protein: CASSLEEVQSQPQHF.

V and J are TRBV9 and TRBJ2-3, with TRBD2 matching 10 bases. Germline values: CDR1 SGDLS, CDR2 YYNGEE. Trimming took 0 bases from V and 6 from J; bases not matched to a gene: 4. The CDR3 runs to 15 residues. The CDR3 here is CASSVASGGPDTQYF. The DNA of the CDR3 is TGTGCCAGCAGCGTAGCTAGCGGGGGTCCGGATACGCAGTATTTT. Combining the CDR3 with reference TRBV9 and TRBJ2-3 gives the whole variable domain DSGVTQTPKHLITATGQRVTLRCSPRSGDLSVYWYQQSLDQGLQFLIQYYNGEERAKGNILERFSAQQFPDLHSELNLSSLELGDSALYFCASSVASGGPDTQYFGPGTRLTVL.

This clone was counted only a few times. CDR3 in DNA: TGTGCCAGCAGCTTAGAGTCCAGGGATAATTCACCCCTCCACTTT. This translates into CASSLESRDNSPLHF. V gene TRBV7-8 combines with J gene TRBJ1-6, with D possibly TRBD1 on 5 matching bases. Germline V lookup: CDR1 SGHVS, CDR2 FQNEAQ. V was cut by 1 base and J by 5 bases, with 9 bases left in between. CDR3 length: 15 amino acids.

This clone was observed a handful of times. The V call is TRBV7-9, the J call TRBJ1-2; TRBD1 aligns across 12 bases. Trimming at V came to 1 base and at J to 4 bases, leaving 4 bases not matched to a gene. From germline, CDR1 is SEHNR and CDR2 FQNEAQ (reference sequence). The CDR3 length is 16 residues. CDR3 in DNA: TGTGCCAGCAGCTTAGTAGCGGGACAGGGGGCCTATGGCTACACCTTC. It is translated as CASSLVAGQGAYGYTF. The variable domain in full, with the rest retrieved from reference TRBV7-9 and TRBJ1-2, is DTGVSQNPRHKITKRGQNVTFRCDPISEHNRLYWYRQTLGQGPEFLTYFQNEAQLEKSRLLSDRFSAERPKGSFSTLEIQRTEQGDSAMYLCASSLVAGQGAYGYTFGSGTRLTVV.

This clone was counted a few times. The rearrangement links TRBV29-1 to TRBJ1-1, with a tentative D call TRBD1 (5 bases). This CDR3 contains 15 residues. Germline V gene sequence: CDR1 SQVTM, CDR2 ANQGSEA. CDR3 sequence reads: CNLEGHKLMNTEAFF. For the CDR3, the DNA is TGCAACCTTGAGGGGCATAAGCTCATGAACACTGAAGCTTTCTTT.

This clone is a singleton in its sample. The J gene is TRBJ2-7, the V gene TRBV6-5, with TRBD2 as a possible D gene (5 bases). The germline gives CDR1 MNHEY, CDR2 SVGAGI. V dropped 5 bases and J dropped 3 bases, with 11 bases sitting between them. CDR3 length: 13 amino acids. Here the CDR3 DNA reads TGTGCCAGCAGTAGGACTTTGCACTACGAGCAGTACTTC. This sequence encodes CASSRTLHYEQYF.

The chain has TRBV5-1 and TRBJ1-4, with D perhaps matching TRBD1 (5 bases). This CDR3 comprises 14 residues. The V gene's germline CDR1 is SGHRS and CDR2 YFSETQ. Trimming removed 0 bases at V and 4 bases at J, with 7 bases between. CDR3 bases: TGCGCCAGCAGCTTGGGACAGAATAATGAAAAACTGTTTTTT. Protein sequence: CASSLGQNNEKLFF.

This clone has a single count. Mismatch with germline at one junction end may stem from a read error. The V gene is TRBV28, the J gene TRBJ1-1, with D uncertain. Germline loops: CDR1 MDHEN, CDR2 SYDVKM. The CDR3 runs 12 residues. DNA for the CDR3: TGTGCCAGCCGAGGGCCAGTCACTGAAACTTTCTTT. Protein: CASRGPVTETFF.

A remark on this clone: At one of its ends the junction is not consistent with the germline gene, which may arise from a read error. The chain employs TRBV15 and TRBJ2-7; a possible D gene is TRBD1 (6 bases). There are 12 residues in the CDR3. In germline, CDR1 is LNHNV, CDR2 YYDKDF (reference sequence). In DNA, the CDR3 is TGCGCCACCAGCAGAGAAGGGGGTTGGCAGTACTTC. Translation: CATSREGGWQYF.

This sequence joins TRBV4-3 and TRBJ2-1, with D possibly TRBD1 on 5 matching bases. CDR1 is LGHNA and CDR2 is YSLEER in the germline V gene. The CDR3 is made up of 15 amino acids. The V end lost 1 base, the J end lost 3 bases, and 10 bases lay between the germline ends. CDR3: CASSQVGLVYNEQFF. Written as DNA, the CDR3 is TGCGCCAGCAGCCAAGTGGGGCTAGTCTACAATGAGCAGTTCTTC.

The chain employs TRBV19 and TRBJ1-2; 11 bases align to TRBD1. This CDR3 spans 15 amino acids. Germline V lookup: CDR1 LNHDA, CDR2 SQIVND (reference sequence). J lost 4 bases, V lost 1 base, and 2 bases had no gene match. As DNA, the CDR3 is TGTGCCAGTAGTATAGGGACAGGGGGCTTCTATGGCTACACCTTC. It yields the protein CASSIGTGGFYGYTF.

V is TRBV28 and J is TRBJ2-3, with D possibly TRBD1 on 6 matching bases. This CDR3 has 14 residues. Germline assignment: CDR1 MDHEN and CDR2 SYDVKM. V lost 8 bases and J 5 bases, leaving 17 bases between the germline ends. The CDR3 loop reads CASGITGLKDTQYF. For the CDR3, the DNA is TGTGCCAGCGGAATTACAGGGTTGAAAGATACGCAGTATTTT.

The V call is TRBV5-1, the J call TRBJ1-1; D remains unclear. V was clipped by 0 bases and J by 7 bases, with 10 bases between them. CDR1 and CDR2 (germline): SGHRS, YFSETQ. The CDR3 runs to 13 residues. CDR3 sequence reads: CASSLAPKLEAFF. DNA of the CDR3: TGCGCCAGCAGCTTGGCTCCGAAACTTGAAGCTTTCTTT.

The chain carries TRBV7-3 and TRBJ2-1; D might be TRBD1 (5 bases). Trimming took 5 bases from V and 5 from J, leaving 7 bases between them. The CDR3 is made up of 12 amino acids. Germline V gives CDR1 SGHTA, CDR2 FQGTGA. The CDR3 coding sequence is TGTGCCAGCAGCCCAGGGAACAATGAGCAGTTCTTC. Translating it yields CASSPGNNEQFF.

This clone came up a few times. This chain joins TRBV7-2 and TRBJ1-2; TRBD1 agrees at 12 bases. The CDR3 is 14 amino acids. V was clipped by 3 bases and J by 6 bases; unmatched bases: 2. Per the germline V gene, CDR1 is SGHTA and CDR2 is FQGNSA. CDR3 loop: CASSLGQGAHGYTF. In nucleotides, the CDR3 is TGTGCCAGCAGCTTGGGACAGGGGGCCCATGGCTACACCTTC.

The V and J genes are TRBV7-9 and TRBJ1-1, with D possibly TRBD1 on 6 matching bases. Germline V gene sequence: CDR1 SEHNR, CDR2 FQNEAQ (reference sequence). The CDR3 has 13 amino acids. Trimming removed 0 bases at V and 4 bases at J, with 6 bases between. The CDR3 coding sequence is TGTGCCAGCAGCTTAGCGGGGGCCACTGAAGCTTTCTTT. Protein: CASSLAGATEAFF.

This clone came up a few times. The chain carries TRBV15 and TRBJ2-5; 7 bases agree with TRBD1. The J call may not be correct, given that the DNA end is closer to TRBJ2-7. In germline, CDR1 is LNHNV, CDR2 YYDKDF (reference sequence). There are 16 residues in the CDR3. The CDR3 DNA reads as TGTGCCACCAGCAAAATATCCCGGGACAGCCTGTACGAGCAGTACTTC. This gives the protein CATSKISRDSLYEQYF.

The chain is built from TRBV25-1 and TRBJ1-3; no reliable D call. The V and J ends lost 6 bases and 0 bases respectively, with 3 bases between them. Germline V lookup: CDR1 MGHDK, CDR2 SYGVNS. This CDR3 is 12 amino acids long. In DNA form, the CDR3 reads TGTGCCAGCAGGGCCTCTGGAAACACCATATATTTT. Amino acids: CASRASGNTIYF.

The V gene is TRBV21-1, the J gene TRBJ1-6. TRBV21-1 is noted as a pseudogene. The CDR3 loop spans 14 amino acids. In DNA, the CDR3 is TGTGCCAGCAGCCCTCGCGGCCATAATTCACCCCTCCACTTT. Translation gives CASSPRGHNSPLHF.

This chain uses TRBV11-3 with TRBJ2-7; possibly TRBD2 for D (6 bases). Germline CDR1 is SGHNT and CDR2 is YENEEA. V lost 2 bases to trimming and J lost 7 bases, with 12 bases between them. The CDR3 length is 13 residues. The CDR3 sequence is CASSLSAGQEQYF. The CDR3 bases are TGTGCCAGCAGCTTATCCGCGGGGCAAGAGCAGTACTTC.

This chain joins TRBV7-2 and TRBJ2-3; TRBD2 aligns across 9 bases. Germline V lookup: CDR1 SGHTA, CDR2 FQGNSA. Losses at the gene ends were 4 bases for V and 2 bases for J; bases not matched to a gene: 4. The CDR3 extends over 15 amino acids. The CDR3 spells CASSSLAGNTDTQYF. CDR3 nucleotides: TGTGCCAGCAGCTCGCTAGCGGGGAACACAGATACGCAGTATTTT.

The chain combines TRBV29-1 with TRBJ2-1, with D perhaps matching TRBD2 (5 bases). Between the trimmed V and J ends, which lost 4 bases and 0 bases, there was a span of 16 bases. The length of the CDR3 is 16 residues. CDR1 is SQVTM, CDR2 ANQGSEA, per germline. The CDR3 coding sequence is TGCAGCGTTGTGTTTTCTGATGGGAGCTCCTACAATGAGCAGTTCTTC. This translates into CSVVFSDGSSYNEQFF.

CDR3 DNA sequence: TGTGCCAGCACCCCCCCCGTTTTGGAGACCCAGTACTTC. Translation gives CASTPPVLETQYF. The rearrangement links TRBV25-1 to TRBJ2-5; D gene unclear. Trimming took 7 bases from V and 5 from J, leaving 14 bases between them. CDR3 length: 13 residues. The germline gives CDR1 MGHDK, CDR2 SYGVNS.

The chain has TRBV30 and TRBJ1-2; D is perhaps TRBD1 (5 bases). V shed 1 base and J shed 5 bases, with 17 bases lying between them. CDR1 GTSNPN and CDR2 SVGIG come from the germline V gene (reference sequence). The length of the CDR3 is 15 residues. CDR3: CAWSERGAEKYGYTF. The CDR3 nucleotides read TGTGCCTGGAGTGAGCGGGGCGCTGAGAAGTATGGCTACACCTTC. Based on the CDR3 plus reference TRBV30 and TRBJ1-2, the full variable domain is SQTIHQWPATLVQPVGSPLSLECTVEGTSNPNLYWYRQAAGRGLQLLFYSVGIGQISSEVPQNLSASRPQDRQFILSSKKLLLSDSGFYLCAWSERGAEKYGYTFGSGTRLTVV.

The chain carries TRBV6-6 and TRBJ2-2; 8 bases are shared with TRBD2. V dropped 0 bases and J dropped 4; count of bases not matched to a gene: 4. The length of the CDR3 is 16 residues. Looked up from germline, CDR1 is MNHNY and CDR2 is SVGAGI (reference sequence). This CDR3 is CASSYSGGGTTGELFF. CDR3 sequence (DNA): TGTGCCAGCAGTTACTCTGGCGGGGGGACCACCGGGGAGCTGTTTTTT.

The chain joins TRBV18 to TRBJ1-6; no reliable D call. Trimming stripped 3 bases from V and 5 bases from J, with 2 bases between. CDR3 length equals 12 residues. Germline V gene data show CDR1 as KGHSH and CDR2 as LQKENI. CDR3: CASSPNNSPLHF. The CDR3 bases are TGTGCCAGCTCACCCAATAATTCACCCCTCCACTTT.

This clone was detected only a few times. J is TRBJ2-3 and V is TRBV4-2; D not resolved. CDR1 and CDR2 (germline): LGHNA, YNFKEQ. This CDR3 comprises 17 residues. V shed 0 bases and J shed 2 bases, with 15 bases lying between them. The CDR3 protein is CASSQDATGSLTDTQYF. DNA of the CDR3: TGTGCCAGCAGCCAAGACGCAACGGGTAGCCTCACAGATACGCAGTATTTT.

Turning to this clone: One end of the junction does not line up with germline, which may come from a read error. CDR3 protein: CASSMGDRENYGYPF. CDR3 in DNA: TGTGCCAGTAGTATGGGGGACAGGGAAAACTATGGCTACCCCTTC. The chain couples TRBV19 to TRBJ1-2; TRBD1 aligns across 9 bases. Germline V gives CDR1 LNHDA, CDR2 SQIVND (reference sequence). This CDR3 spans 15 amino acids.

The chain carries TRBV28 and TRBJ1-1; no firm D call. The ends were cut back, 6 bases at V and 0 bases at J, with 11 bases in the middle. Germline loops: CDR1 MDHEN, CDR2 SYDVKM. There are 14 residues in the CDR3. CDR3: CASSWQEMNTEAFF. The CDR3, as DNA: TGTGCCAGCAGCTGGCAGGAAATGAACACTGAAGCTTTCTTT.

J is TRBJ1-2 and V is TRBV19, with a possible D match to TRBD1 (6 bases). The CDR3 length is 15 residues. Trimming removed 5 bases at V and 5 bases at J, with 18 bases between. From germline, CDR1 is LNHDA and CDR2 SQIVND (reference sequence). The CDR3 loop reads CASSPILGTRYGYTF. The CDR3 DNA reads as TGTGCCAGTAGTCCGATCCTCGGGACACGTTATGGCTACACCTTC.